This T cell receptor (beta chain) was recorded in a study of T cell changes during pregnancy in multiple sclerosis. Germline V gene sequence: CDR1 SGHNT, CDR2 YYREEE (reference sequence). The CDR3 contains 15 residues. The V and J ends lost 3 bases and 3 bases, in that order; junction bases with no gene match: 6. Clones were read by immunoSEQ multiplex PCR, and TCRdb kept only the in-frame ones, dropping some. The data show tens of thousands of clones, roughly 94% seen once. The chain has TRBV5-4 and TRBJ1-1; TRBD1 matches at 9 bases. This specimen consisted of peripheral blood, obtained before pregnancy. This clonotype was obtained from a female donor with multiple sclerosis, enrolled in a pregnancy study. In DNA form, the CDR3 reads TGTGCCAGCAGCTCACCGGGACAGGGAGACACTGAAGCTTTCTTT. Its translation is CASSSPGQGDTEAFF.